The 21 T cell receptor beta chains below all came from one sample that was sequenced in a study of blood T cell repertoires in COVID-19. Clones were read by immunoSEQ multiplex PCR, and TCRdb kept only the in-frame ones, dropping some. The repertoire holds fewer than 250,000 clones, with 80% to 90% as singletons. Sequenced sample: PBMCs or T cells enriched from blood (not recorded which). Source of these receptors: a woman in her forties with acute COVID-19.

The rearrangement links TRBV27 to TRBJ2-1; TRBD1 agrees at 10 bases. The length of the CDR3 is 14 residues. Germline CDR1 MNHEY, CDR2 SMNVEV (reference sequence). V was pared by 7 bases and J by 4 bases, with 4 bases of the junction left unmatched. The CDR3 is CASIGTGVYNEQFF. The CDR3 nucleotides read TGTGCCAGCATAGGGACAGGGGTTTACAATGAGCAGTTCTTC.

The chain links TRBV24-1 to TRBJ2-2; a weak D match, TRBD2 (5 bases). The ends were cut back, 2 bases at V and 4 bases at J, with 7 bases in the middle. The CDR3 spans 14 residues. Germline CDR1 KGHDR, CDR2 SFDVKD. CDR3 protein: CATSDWTVTGELFF. In DNA, the CDR3 is TGTGCCACCAGTGATTGGACTGTCACCGGGGAGCTGTTTTTT.

The gene calls are TRBV24-1 and TRBJ2-1; a weak D match, TRBD2 (5 bases). The CDR3 is made up of 14 amino acids. The germline V gene encodes CDR1 KGHDR and CDR2 SFDVKD. Trimming removed 5 bases at V and 4 bases at J, with 11 bases between. Here the CDR3 reads CATSAGIFYNEQFF. In nucleotides, the CDR3 is TGTGCCACCAGTGCCGGGATTTTTTACAATGAGCAGTTCTTC.

The chain joins TRBV6-5 to TRBJ1-1; TRBD1 matches at 8 bases. The V gene's germline CDR1 is MNHEY and CDR2 SVGAGI. V lost 6 bases, J lost 8 bases, and 5 bases stayed unmatched. The CDR3 spans 12 residues. CDR3 amino acids: CASRRTGFEAFF. In nucleotides, the CDR3 is TGTGCCAGCAGACGGACAGGGTTCGAAGCTTTCTTT.

The chain uses TRBV21-1 and TRBJ1-4; the table assigns TRBD1, which was not confirmed against the DNA. TRBV21-1 is flagged as a pseudogene. The CDR3 is 17 amino acids. In DNA, the CDR3 is TGTGCCAGCAGCAACTACAGGGGGCGGTCAACTAATGAAAAACTGTTTTTT. It is translated as CASSNYRGRSTNEKLFF.

The CDR3 coding sequence is TGTGCCAGCAGCCAAATACCGGCAGATACGCAGTATTTT. Amino acid sequence: CASSQIPADTQYF. The J gene is TRBJ2-3, the V gene TRBV7-6; the D is unclear. The CDR3 sequence is 13 residues long. V was trimmed by 5 bases and J by 4 bases, leaving 10 bases between them. CDR1 and CDR2 from the germline V gene are SGHVS and FNYEAQ.

This clone was picked up many times. The rearrangement links TRBV2 to TRBJ2-7; D might be TRBD1 (5 bases). CDR1 is SNHLY, CDR2 FYNNEI, per germline. This CDR3 is built from 14 residues. V was trimmed by 7 bases and J by 0 bases, leaving 13 bases between them. CDR3 nucleotide sequence: TGTGCCAGCACCAAACAACAGGTCTCCTACGAGCAGTACTTC. Translation gives CASTKQQVSYEQYF.

The chain joins TRBV6-5 to TRBJ2-7, with 7 bases that match TRBD2. This CDR3 is built from 15 residues. Per germline, CDR1 MNHEY and CDR2 SVGAGI. Trimming at V came to 5 bases and at J to 9 bases, leaving 16 bases not matched to a gene. The CDR3 reads CASSPRGSLVPGQYF. DNA for the CDR3: TGTGCCAGCAGTCCCCGCGGGAGCCTCGTTCCGGGGCAGTACTTC.

The CDR3: CASSQGQGARSNQPQHF. The CDR3 coding sequence is TGTGCCAGCAGCCAAGGACAGGGGGCTAGAAGCAATCAGCCCCAGCATTTT. V and J are TRBV7-6 and TRBJ1-5; 11 bases agree with TRBD1. CDR3 length: 17 amino acids. Germline CDR1 is SGHVS and CDR2 is FNYEAQ. V lost 5 bases and J lost 1; bases outside the gene matches: 7.

The chain links TRBV27 to TRBJ2-1; 8 bases line up with TRBD1. The CDR3 runs 15 residues. Per the germline V gene, CDR1 is MNHEY and CDR2 is SMNVEV (reference sequence). J was trimmed by 4 bases and V by 5 bases; bases with no gene match: 7. CDR3 residues: CASSKDRAPYNEQFF. The CDR3 DNA reads as TGTGCCAGCAGTAAGGACAGGGCCCCTTACAATGAGCAGTTCTTC.

The CDR3 DNA is TGTGCCAGCGTTCAGGGGTGGTGTCAGCCCCAGCATTTT. Amino acid sequence: CASVQGWCQPQHF. The chain joins TRBV21-1 to TRBJ1-5; the D call TRBD1 from the table was never checked on the DNA. TRBV21-1 is flagged as a pseudogene. The CDR3 loop spans 13 amino acids.

The rearrangement joins TRBV3-1 (or the pseudogene TRBV3-2) to TRBJ1-4, with 7 nucleotides matching TRBD1. Looked up from germline, CDR1 is LGHDT and CDR2 is YNNKEL (reference sequence). V trimming: 7 bases; J trimming: 4 bases; junction bases outside the gene matches: 9. This CDR3 is 15 amino acids long. The CDR3 loop is CASTPRQGNNEKLFF. The CDR3 bases are TGTGCCAGCACCCCCCGACAGGGAAATAATGAAAAACTGTTTTTT.

The chain carries TRBV18 and TRBJ1-2; D perhaps matches TRBD1 (5 bases). The CDR3 extends over 13 amino acids. Trimming left V 5 bases short and J 4 bases short, with 11 bases between. In germline, CDR1 is KGHSH, CDR2 LQKENI. CDR3 region: CASSSTVVYGYTF. The CDR3, as DNA: TGTGCCAGCTCATCGACAGTAGTCTATGGCTACACCTTC.

The rearrangement uses TRBV28 and TRBJ2-3; 16 bases fit TRBD2. Germline lookup yields CDR1 MDHEN and CDR2 SYDVKM. This CDR3 is built from 16 residues. The V segment lost 2 bases and the J segment 6 bases; nucleotides outside the gene matches: 2. CDR3 residues: CASSLGTSGRGDTQYF. As DNA, the CDR3 is TGTGCCAGCAGTTTAGGGACTAGCGGGAGGGGGGATACGCAGTATTTT. The full variable domain, in which reference TRBV28 and TRBJ2-3 provide the parts outside the CDR3, is DVKVTQSSRYLVKRTGEKVFLECVQDMDHENMFWYRQDPGLGLRLIYFSYDVKMKEKGDIPEGYSVSREKKERFSLILESASTNQTSMYLCASSLGTSGRGDTQYFGPGTRLTVL.

This chain links TRBV3-1 (or the pseudogene TRBV3-2) with TRBJ2-1, with 8 positions matching TRBD2. Germline loops: CDR1 LGHDT, CDR2 YNNKEL (reference sequence). Trimming removed 4 bases from V and 5 bases from J; junction bases left unmatched: 16. This CDR3 has 18 amino acids. Here the CDR3 reads CASSLLPGLENPHNEQFF. The CDR3 region has the DNA TGTGCCAGCAGCCTCCTGCCGGGACTAGAGAATCCCCACAATGAGCAGTTCTTC.

The count of this clone is one. The chain uses TRBV29-1 and TRBJ2-3; 8 bases align to TRBD2. J lost 8 bases, V lost 8 bases, and 12 bases had no gene match. The germline gives CDR1 SQVTM, CDR2 ANQGSEA. CDR3 length equals 13 residues. The CDR3 nucleotides are TGCAGCCTCCGGGAGCGGGAGATGGTTACGCAGTATTTT. Translation: CSLREREMVTQYF.

V and J are TRBV28 and TRBJ2-5; TRBD1 matches 8 bases. Germline CDR1 reads MDHEN; CDR2 reads SYDVKM. V was pared by 6 bases and J by 1 base, with 1 base of the junction left unmatched. The CDR3 runs 13 residues. The CDR3 reads CASSTGGQETQYF. In DNA, the CDR3 is TGTGCCAGCAGCACAGGGGGCCAAGAGACCCAGTACTTC.

This rearrangement joins TRBV3-1 (or the pseudogene TRBV3-2) to TRBJ1-6; TRBD1 matches 9 bases. The ends lost 3 bases at V and 7 bases at J; junction bases unmatched: 1. CDR1 and CDR2 (germline): LGHDT, YNNKEL (reference sequence). The CDR3 has 14 residues. The CDR3 spells CASSHTGGNSPLHF. In DNA, the CDR3 is TGTGCCAGCAGCCATACAGGGGGCAATTCACCCCTCCACTTT.

The chain combines TRBV6-1 with TRBJ2-1; 8 bases align to TRBD1. Per germline, CDR1 MNHNS and CDR2 SASEGT. J gave up 9 bases and V 2 bases, and 9 bases lay outside the gene matches. This CDR3 is built from 15 residues. CDR3 in DNA: TGTGCCAGCAGTGAAAGAATCGACAGGGGTGGTGAGCAGTTCTTC. It is translated as CASSERIDRGGEQFF.

CDR3 DNA: TGCGCCAGCAGCTTCGGGGGAGGCAATGGGCCCCAGCATTTT. It encodes CASSFGGGNGPQHF. The rearrangement joins TRBV10-2 to TRBJ1-5; D possibly corresponds to TRBD1 (5 bases). Germline CDR1 and CDR2: WSHSY and SAAADI. Trimming pared 6 bases from V and 9 bases from J, leaving 18 bases between. This CDR3 spans 14 amino acids.

The gene calls are TRBV4-1 and TRBJ1-1, with TRBD1 matching over 8 bases. Looked up from germline, CDR1 is MGHRA and CDR2 is YSYEKL. This CDR3 is built from 15 residues. V shed 3 bases, J shed 1 base, and the junction held 4 bases outside the gene matches. The CDR3 region has the DNA TGCGCCAGCAGCCAGGCGGACAGGGAGAACACTGAAGCTTTCTTT. Its protein product is CASSQADRENTEAFF.